This TCR beta chain was recorded in a study of shared clonotypes between healthy human individuals. The study's findings and limits: The study generally estimated greater richness for naive than memory subsets.

Genomic DNA per cell subset filled all wells of several immunoSEQ plates. The repertoire was sequenced with immunoSEQ multiplex PCR; TCRdb's copy has only in-frame clones and lacks some. The sample shows around 1,900,000 clones, 93% of them seen only once. Terminally differentiated effector memory CD45RA+ cells were excluded from the naive CD8 cells, which were CD45RO-negative and positively selected for CCR7. For this clone: Its target is unknown.

This CDR3 contains 16 residues. The ends lost 0 bases at V and 2 bases at J; junction bases unmatched: 6. The germline gives CDR1 SGDLS, CDR2 YYNGEE. The TCR comes from a man between 18 and 29 years old in good health. Some clones in this sample may be carry-over from other donors' samples. The gene calls are TRBV9 and TRBJ2-3, with TRBD2 matching 7 bases. Input material: naive CD8+ T cells from PBMCs. In DNA form, the CDR3 reads TGTGCCAGCAGCGTAGCGGTCGGGAGGCCCACAGATACGCAGTATTTT. It yields the protein CASSVAVGRPTDTQYF. The complete variable domain, with remaining parts taken from reference TRBV9 and TRBJ2-3, reads DSGVTQTPKHLITATGQRVTLRCSPRSGDLSVYWYQQSLDQGLQFLIQYYNGEERAKGNILERFSAQQFPDLHSELNLSSLELGDSALYFCASSVAVGRPTDTQYFGPGTRLTVL.